Each of the 2 T cell receptor beta chains below was sequenced from the same sample in a study of cytomegalovirus exposure and HLA in healthy donors. The study ran its PCR with 60 Vbeta and 13 Jbeta primers. Data came from immunoSEQ multiplex PCR; TCRdb stores just in-frame clones and leaves some out. The data contain roughly 160,000 clones, approximately 85% of them singletons. The sample comprised PBMCs. The receptors derive from a man aged 50 to 60 in good health and CMV-seropositive.

J is TRBJ2-6 and V is TRBV29-1, with D perhaps matching TRBD1 (5 bases). CDR1 is SQVTM, CDR2 ANQGSEA, per germline. The CDR3 runs to 17 residues. V was shortened by 4 bases and J by 1 base, with 17 bases between the two germline ends. The CDR3: CSVVLDTNGSGANVLTF. The CDR3 DNA reads TGCAGCGTTGTCCTGGACACAAATGGGTCTGGGGCCAACGTCCTGACTTTC.

In this sample, this clone turned up a few times. The chain carries TRBV4-1 and TRBJ2-7; a weak D match, TRBD2 (5 bases). CDR1 MGHRA and CDR2 YSYEKL come from the germline V gene. This CDR3 contains 14 residues. V lost 1 base and J lost 4, with 11 bases in between. CDR3 coding DNA: TGCGCCAGCAGCCAAGTTAATCGGGGATACGAGCAGTACTTC. It encodes CASSQVNRGYEQYF.